One sample yielded the 18 T cell receptor beta chains listed below, sequenced in a study of graft-versus-host responses after intestinal transplantation. The data were produced by immunoSEQ multiplex PCR, yet TCRdb's version contains in-frame clones alone and is incomplete. The profile shows roughly 97,000 clones, roughly 91% of them singletons. No antigen has been assigned to these receptors. Sequences were derived from unstimulated CD4+ T cells sorted from spleen or lymph node cells, sampled before transplant. Source of these receptors: a human donor who was the organ donor for an intestinal transplant.

The chain employs TRBV19 and TRBJ2-7, with 8 bases that match TRBD1. The CDR3 extends over 14 amino acids. CDR1 and CDR2 from the germline V gene are LNHDA and SQIVND (reference sequence). With 5 bases clipped from V and 7 bases from J, the junction kept 10 bases outside the gene matches. CDR3 coding DNA: TGTGCCAGTAGTCCTTCTGGACAGGGCCCTGAGCAGTACTTC. Amino acids: CASSPSGQGPEQYF.

Turning to this clone: At the DNA level, this CDR3 is encoded by other sequences in the same sample as well. The CDR3 region has the DNA TGTGCCAGTAGCCCCCGACAGGGATCCTACGAGCAGTACTTC. Protein: CASSPRQGSYEQYF. The rearrangement links TRBV19 to TRBJ2-7, with 7 positions matching TRBD1. The germline V gene has CDR1 LNHDA and CDR2 SQIVND (reference sequence). The CDR3 is 14 residues long. Germline trimming cut 6 bases from V and 1 base from J; bases unmatched to any gene: 6.

The sample holds one count of this clone. The chain employs TRBV7-2 and TRBJ2-7; tentatively, D is TRBD1 (6 bases). Germline CDR1 is SGHTA and CDR2 is FQGNSA. Trimming took off 1 base at V and 3 bases at J, with 7 bases between the two ends. This CDR3 is 13 amino acids long. CDR3 bases: TGTGCCAGCAGCTTAGTGGACAGCTACGAGCAGTACTTC. Translated, it gives CASSLVDSYEQYF.

J is TRBJ2-3 and V is TRBV6-5, with D perhaps matching TRBD1 (5 bases). CDR3 length equals 14 residues. Trimming stripped 5 bases from V and 0 bases from J, with 9 bases between. Germline V lookup: CDR1 MNHEY, CDR2 SVGAGI. CDR3 amino acids: CASSTGPSTDTQYF. Written as DNA, the CDR3 is TGTGCCAGCAGTACAGGACCTAGCACAGATACGCAGTATTTT.

The rearrangement joins TRBV11-2 to TRBJ1-1; TRBD1 might be the D (6 bases). This CDR3 contains 12 residues. Germline CDR1 is SGHAT and CDR2 is FQNNGV. With 10 bases removed from V and 2 bases from J, the gap between germline ends came to 11 bases. DNA of the CDR3: TGTGCCACCCAGGGGTTCAACACTGAAGCTTTCTTT. It codes for CATQGFNTEAFF.

The V and J genes are TRBV5-1 and TRBJ2-4, with 13 bases matching TRBD2. The V gene end was trimmed by 4 bases and the J gene end by 9 bases; junction bases not matched to a gene: 10. The CDR3 contains 16 residues. Germline loops: CDR1 SGHRS, CDR2 YFSETQ. The DNA for the CDR3 is TGCGCCAGCAGCCCGCAAACTAGCGGGGGGGGAGGCATTCAGTACTTC. Its translation: CASSPQTSGGGGIQYF.

The chain employs TRBV5-1 and TRBJ1-3; D gene ambiguous. Trimming left V 3 bases short and J 2 bases short, with 9 bases between. The germline V gene has CDR1 SGHRS and CDR2 YFSETQ. This CDR3 contains 14 residues. The CDR3 loop reads CASSSGGTGNTIYF. CDR3 nucleotide sequence: TGCGCCAGCAGCTCGGGAGGGACTGGAAACACCATATATTTT.

V gene TRBV2 combines with J gene TRBJ1-5, with D perhaps TRBD1 (6 bases). There are 14 residues in the CDR3. In germline, CDR1 is SNHLY, CDR2 FYNNEI. Trimming removed 8 bases at V and 2 bases at J, with 13 bases between. DNA for the CDR3: TGTGCCAGCGGCAGGGACAACCGCAATCAGCCCCAGCATTTT. Amino acids: CASGRDNRNQPQHF.

V gene TRBV7-9 combines with J gene TRBJ1-2; TRBD1 matches 9 bases. The CDR3 contains 14 residues. The germline gives CDR1 SEHNR, CDR2 FQNEAQ (reference sequence). V lost 1 base to trimming and J lost 6 bases; unmatched junction nucleotides: 3. DNA of the CDR3: TGTGCCAGCAGCTTAGTAAGACAGGGGGATGGCTACACCTTC. Translation gives CASSLVRQGDGYTF.

CDR3 coding DNA: TGTGCCAGCAGTTCGAGGGTGGGGAACTCTGGAAACACCATATATTTT. Protein product: CASSSRVGNSGNTIYF. The rearrangement joins TRBV7-2 to TRBJ1-3; no clear D. The CDR3 runs to 16 residues. With 6 bases removed from V and 0 bases from J, the gap between germline ends came to 15 bases. CDR1 is SGHTA and CDR2 is FQGNSA in the germline V gene.

This chain joins TRBV7-2 and TRBJ2-1; 10 bases map to TRBD1. CDR1 and CDR2 from the germline V gene are SGHTA and FQGNSA. V lost 4 bases and J lost 8; bases outside the gene matches: 5. The CDR3 length is 14 residues. Written as DNA, the CDR3 is TGTGCCAGCAGCTCGGGACAGGGGAGGTATGAGCAGTTCTTC. This gives the protein CASSSGQGRYEQFF.

This sequence joins TRBV4-3 and TRBJ2-7, with D unresolved. The CDR3 consists of 13 residues. Germline CDR1 and CDR2: LGHNA and YSLEER. With 0 bases removed from V and 8 bases from J, the gap between germline ends came to 11 bases. In DNA form, the CDR3 reads TGCGCCAGCAGCCAAGAGCTCCTTAGTAAGCAGTACTTC. As protein: CASSQELLSKQYF.

This chain connects TRBV19 to TRBJ2-3; 11 bases agree with TRBD1. Germline V gene data show CDR1 as LNHDA and CDR2 as SQIVND (reference sequence). V shed 6 bases and J 6 bases; nucleotides not matched to a gene: 2. The CDR3 extends over 13 amino acids. In DNA form, the CDR3 reads TGTGCCAGTAGGGACAGGGGGCGGGATACGCAGTATTTT. Encoded protein: CASRDRGRDTQYF. Based on the CDR3 plus reference TRBV19 and TRBJ2-3, the full variable domain is DGGITQSPKYLFRKEGQNVTLSCEQNLNHDAMYWYRQDPGQGLRLIYYSQIVNDFQKGDIAEGYSVSREKKESFPLTVTSAQKNPTAFYLCASRDRGRDTQYFGPGTRLTVL.

The chain carries TRBV6-1 and TRBJ1-2; 8 nucleotides line up with TRBD1. The CDR3 totals 14 residues. The trim removed 4 bases at V and 1 base at J, leaving 2 bases unmatched. The germline gives CDR1 MNHNS, CDR2 SASEGT. The CDR3 region is CASSGTGLNYGYTF. DNA of the CDR3: TGTGCCAGCAGTGGGACAGGGCTTAACTATGGCTACACCTTC.

V and J are TRBV18 and TRBJ2-7; TRBD1 aligns across 7 bases. Germline V lookup: CDR1 KGHSH, CDR2 LQKENI. The trim removed 3 bases at V and 3 bases at J, leaving 11 bases unmatched. The length of the CDR3 is 16 residues. DNA of the CDR3: TGTGCCAGCTCACCCCTCCCGGGACAGAAGGACTACGAGCAGTACTTC. Amino acids: CASSPLPGQKDYEQYF.

V and J are TRBV9 and TRBJ1-1, with 8 bases identical to TRBD1. The CDR3 loop spans 12 amino acids. The ends lost 4 bases at V and 4 bases at J; junction bases unmatched: 0. Germline loops: CDR1 SGDLS, CDR2 YYNGEE. The DNA for the CDR3 is TGTGCCAGCAGCACAGGGGGCACTGAAGCTTTCTTT. Translated, it gives CASSTGGTEAFF.

The rearrangement joins TRBV7-8 to TRBJ2-1; TRBD1 matches at 8 bases. Germline assignment: CDR1 SGHVS and CDR2 FQNEAQ. The CDR3 runs to 14 residues. After removal of 8 bases from V and 1 base from J, the junction contained 4 bases not matched to a gene. CDR3 amino acids: CASRRTGSYNEQFF. In nucleotides, the CDR3 is TGTGCCAGCCGAAGGACAGGGTCCTACAATGAGCAGTTCTTC.

CDR3: CASSHFLQGEKLFF. CDR3 DNA sequence: TGCGCCAGCAGCCACTTCCTACAGGGTGAAAAACTGTTTTTT. The chain recombines TRBV4-1 with TRBJ1-4; D is perhaps TRBD1 (6 bases). The CDR3 sequence is 14 residues long. The germline V gene has CDR1 MGHRA and CDR2 YSYEKL. The ends were cut back, 3 bases at V and 7 bases at J, with 12 bases in the middle.